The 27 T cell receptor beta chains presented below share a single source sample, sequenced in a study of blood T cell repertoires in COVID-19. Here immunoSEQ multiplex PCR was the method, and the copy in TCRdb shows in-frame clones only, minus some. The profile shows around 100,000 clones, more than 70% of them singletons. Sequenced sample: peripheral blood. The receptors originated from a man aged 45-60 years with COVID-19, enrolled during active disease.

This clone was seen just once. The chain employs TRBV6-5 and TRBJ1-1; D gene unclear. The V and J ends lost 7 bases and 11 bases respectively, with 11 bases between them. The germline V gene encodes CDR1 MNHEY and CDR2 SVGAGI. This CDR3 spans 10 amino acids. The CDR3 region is CASTGAQAFF. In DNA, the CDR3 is TGTGCCAGCACGGGAGCCCAGGCTTTCTTT.

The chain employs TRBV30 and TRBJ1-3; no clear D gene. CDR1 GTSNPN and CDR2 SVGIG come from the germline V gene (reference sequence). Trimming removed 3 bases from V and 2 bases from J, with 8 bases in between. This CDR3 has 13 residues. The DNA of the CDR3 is TGTGCCTGGAGACCGTCGGCTGGAAACACCATATATTTT. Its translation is CAWRPSAGNTIYF.

Written as DNA, the CDR3 is TGTGCCAGCAGCTTAACCAGGCGGGGGGCCCCGAGGACGAGCACAGATACGCAGTATTTT. Protein: CASSLTRRGAPRTSTDTQYF. J is TRBJ2-3 and V is TRBV7-3; 8 bases are a match to TRBD2. Germline V gives CDR1 SGHTA, CDR2 FQGTGA. V shed 0 bases and J 0 bases; nucleotides not matched to a gene: 14. The CDR3 totals 20 residues. Combining the CDR3 with reference TRBV7-3 and TRBJ2-3 gives the whole variable domain GAGVSQTPSNKVTEKGKYVELRCDPISGHTALYWYRQSLGQGPEFLIYFQGTGAADDSGLPNDRFFAVRPEGSVSTLKIQRTERGDSAVYLCASSLTRRGAPRTSTDTQYFGPGTRLTVL.

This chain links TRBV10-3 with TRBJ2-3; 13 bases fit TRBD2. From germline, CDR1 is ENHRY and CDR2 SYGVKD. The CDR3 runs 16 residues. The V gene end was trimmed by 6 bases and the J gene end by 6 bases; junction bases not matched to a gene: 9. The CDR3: CAISDSGLAGADTQYF. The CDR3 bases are TGTGCCATCAGCGATAGTGGACTAGCGGGGGCTGATACGCAGTATTTT.

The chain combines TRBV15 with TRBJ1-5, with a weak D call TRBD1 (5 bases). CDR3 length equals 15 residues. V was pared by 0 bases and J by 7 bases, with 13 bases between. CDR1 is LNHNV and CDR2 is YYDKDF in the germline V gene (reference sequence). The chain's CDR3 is CATSRDLRVTQPQHF. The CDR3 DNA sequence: TGTGCCACCAGCAGAGATCTCAGGGTCACCCAGCCCCAGCATTTT.

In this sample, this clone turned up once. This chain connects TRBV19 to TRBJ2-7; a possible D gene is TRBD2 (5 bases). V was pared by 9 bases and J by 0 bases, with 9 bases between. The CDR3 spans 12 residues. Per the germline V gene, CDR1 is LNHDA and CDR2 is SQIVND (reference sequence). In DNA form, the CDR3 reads TGTGCCAGCCGAGGGAACTCCTACGAGCAGTACTTC. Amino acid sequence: CASRGNSYEQYF. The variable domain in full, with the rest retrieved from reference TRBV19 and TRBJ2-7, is DGGITQSPKYLFRKEGQNVTLSCEQNLNHDAMYWYRQDPGQGLRLIYYSQIVNDFQKGDIAEGYSVSREKKESFPLTVTSAQKNPTAFYLCASRGNSYEQYFGPGTRLTVT.

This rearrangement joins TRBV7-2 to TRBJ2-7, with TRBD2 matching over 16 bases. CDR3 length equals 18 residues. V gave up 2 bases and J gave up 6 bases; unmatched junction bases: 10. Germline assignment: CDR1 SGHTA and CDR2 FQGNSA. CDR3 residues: CASSLRGTSGGAPPEQYF. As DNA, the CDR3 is TGTGCCAGCAGCTTAAGGGGGACTAGCGGGGGGGCCCCGCCCGAGCAGTACTTC.

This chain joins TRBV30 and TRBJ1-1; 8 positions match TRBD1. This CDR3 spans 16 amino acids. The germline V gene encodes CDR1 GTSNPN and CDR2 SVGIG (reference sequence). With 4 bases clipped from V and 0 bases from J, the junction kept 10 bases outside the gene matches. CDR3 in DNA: TGTGCCTGGACCCATCGACAGGGGATTGTGAACACTGAAGCTTTCTTT. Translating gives CAWTHRQGIVNTEAFF.

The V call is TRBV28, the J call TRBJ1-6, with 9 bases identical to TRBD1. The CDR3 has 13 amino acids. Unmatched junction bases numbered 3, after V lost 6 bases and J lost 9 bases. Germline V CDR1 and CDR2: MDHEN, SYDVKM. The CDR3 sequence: CASSRDRASPLHF. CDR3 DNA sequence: TGTGCCAGCAGCCGGGACAGGGCTTCACCCCTCCACTTT.

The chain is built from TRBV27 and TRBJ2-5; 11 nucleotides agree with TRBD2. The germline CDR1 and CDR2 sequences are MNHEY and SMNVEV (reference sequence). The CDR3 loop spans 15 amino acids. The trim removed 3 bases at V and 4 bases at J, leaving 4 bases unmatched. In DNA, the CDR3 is TGTGCCAGCAGTTTCGGACTAGCGGGTATAGAGACCCAGTACTTC. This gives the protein CASSFGLAGIETQYF.

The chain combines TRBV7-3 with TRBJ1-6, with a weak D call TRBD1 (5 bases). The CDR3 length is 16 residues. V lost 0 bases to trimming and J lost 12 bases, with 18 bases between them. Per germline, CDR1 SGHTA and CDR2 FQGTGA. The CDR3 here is CASSLTPGGDGGPLHF. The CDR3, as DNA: TGTGCCAGCAGCTTAACTCCAGGAGGGGACGGCGGACCCCTCCACTTT.

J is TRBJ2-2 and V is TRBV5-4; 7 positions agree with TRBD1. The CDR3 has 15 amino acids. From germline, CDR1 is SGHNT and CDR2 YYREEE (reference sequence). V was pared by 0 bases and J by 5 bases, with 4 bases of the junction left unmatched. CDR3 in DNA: TGTGCCAGCAGCTTGGACAGGGGCGGGACCGGGGAGCTGTTTTTT. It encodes CASSLDRGGTGELFF.

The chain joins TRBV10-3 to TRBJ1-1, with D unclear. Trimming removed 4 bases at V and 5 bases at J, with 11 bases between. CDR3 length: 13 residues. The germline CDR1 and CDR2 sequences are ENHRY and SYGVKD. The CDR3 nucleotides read TGTGCCATCAGTGGGGAGGGTGATACTGAAGCTTTCTTT. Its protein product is CAISGEGDTEAFF.

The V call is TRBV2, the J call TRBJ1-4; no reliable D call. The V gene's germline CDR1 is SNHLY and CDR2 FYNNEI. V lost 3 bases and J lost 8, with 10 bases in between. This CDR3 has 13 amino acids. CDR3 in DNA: TGTGCCAGCAGTGATGGAGGCAAGGAAAAACTGTTTTTT. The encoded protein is CASSDGGKEKLFF.

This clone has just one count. CDR3: CAGGERDTQYF. The DNA for the CDR3 is TGTGCCGGAGGGGAAAGGGATACGCAGTATTTT. The rearrangement joins TRBV28 to TRBJ2-3; D is possibly TRBD2 (6 bases). Germline CDR1 MDHEN, CDR2 SYDVKM. The CDR3 has 11 residues. V was shortened by 11 bases and J by 6 bases, with 12 bases between the two germline ends. Supplemented by reference TRBV28 and TRBJ2-3, the full variable domain reads DVKVTQSSRYLVKRTGEKVFLECVQDMDHENMFWYRQDPGLGLRLIYFSYDVKMKEKGDIPEGYSVSREKKERFSLILESASTNQTSMYLCAGGERDTQYFGPGTRLTVL.

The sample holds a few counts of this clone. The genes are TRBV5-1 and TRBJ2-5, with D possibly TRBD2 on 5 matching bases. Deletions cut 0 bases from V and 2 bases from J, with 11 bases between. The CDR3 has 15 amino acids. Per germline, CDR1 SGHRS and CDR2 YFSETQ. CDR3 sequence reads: CASSLAPSGQETQYF. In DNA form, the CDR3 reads TGCGCCAGCAGCTTGGCCCCGTCGGGGCAAGAGACCCAGTACTTC.

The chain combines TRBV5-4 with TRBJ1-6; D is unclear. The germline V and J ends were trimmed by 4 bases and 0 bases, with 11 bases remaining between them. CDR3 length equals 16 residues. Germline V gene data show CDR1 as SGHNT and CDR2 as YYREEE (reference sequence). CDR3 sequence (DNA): TGTGCCAGCAGCCTCTATTCGAGCTCCTATAATTCACCCCTCCACTTT. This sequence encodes CASSLYSSSYNSPLHF.

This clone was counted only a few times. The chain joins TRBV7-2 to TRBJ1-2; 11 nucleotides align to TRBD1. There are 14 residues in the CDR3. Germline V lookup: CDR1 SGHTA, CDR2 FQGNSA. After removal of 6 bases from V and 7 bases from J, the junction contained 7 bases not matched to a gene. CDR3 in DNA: TGTGCCAGCAGGACTGGACAGGGGGCAGGTGGCTACACCTTC. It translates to CASRTGQGAGGYTF.

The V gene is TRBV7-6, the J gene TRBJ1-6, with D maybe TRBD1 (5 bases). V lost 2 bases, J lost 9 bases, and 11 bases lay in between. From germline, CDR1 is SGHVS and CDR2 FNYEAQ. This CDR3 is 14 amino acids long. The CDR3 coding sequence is TGTGCCAGCAGCTTATGGCAGGGCGGTTCACCCCTCCACTTT. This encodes CASSLWQGGSPLHF.

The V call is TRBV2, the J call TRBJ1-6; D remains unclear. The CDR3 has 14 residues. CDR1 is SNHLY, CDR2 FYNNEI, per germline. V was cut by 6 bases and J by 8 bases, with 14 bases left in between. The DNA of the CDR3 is TGTGCCAGCAGGCCCGGGTCAGAGTATTCACCCCTCCACTTT. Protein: CASRPGSEYSPLHF. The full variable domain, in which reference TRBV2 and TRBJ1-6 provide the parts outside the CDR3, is EPEVTQTPSHQVTQMGQEVILRCVPISNHLYFYWYRQILGQKVEFLVSFYNNEISEKSEIFDDQFSVERPDGSNFTLKIRSTKLEDSAMYFCASRPGSEYSPLHFGNGTRLTVT.

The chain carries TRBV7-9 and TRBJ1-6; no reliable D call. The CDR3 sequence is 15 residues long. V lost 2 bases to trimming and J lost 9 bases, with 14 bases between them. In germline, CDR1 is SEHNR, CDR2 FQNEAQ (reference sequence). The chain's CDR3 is CASSLIQVTISPLHF. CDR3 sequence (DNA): TGTGCCAGCAGCTTAATCCAGGTAACCATTTCACCCCTCCACTTT.

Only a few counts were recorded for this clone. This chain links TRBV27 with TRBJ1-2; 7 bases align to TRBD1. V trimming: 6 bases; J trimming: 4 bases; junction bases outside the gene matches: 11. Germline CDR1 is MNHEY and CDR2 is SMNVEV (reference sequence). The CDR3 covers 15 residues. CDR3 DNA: TGTGCCAGCAGGGGTCGACAGGGTGTAGGCTATGGCTACACCTTC. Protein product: CASRGRQGVGYGYTF.

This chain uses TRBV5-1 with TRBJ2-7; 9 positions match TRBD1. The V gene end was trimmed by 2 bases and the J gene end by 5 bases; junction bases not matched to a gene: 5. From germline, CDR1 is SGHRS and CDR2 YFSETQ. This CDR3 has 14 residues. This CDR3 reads CASSFGQGIDEQYF. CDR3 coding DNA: TGCGCCAGCAGCTTCGGACAGGGGATCGACGAGCAGTACTTC.

In DNA, the CDR3 is TGTGCCAGCAGCCCCTATAAGGCGGGCACTGAAGCTTTCTTT. This codes for CASSPYKAGTEAFF. The chain couples TRBV7-2 to TRBJ1-1; D ambiguous. Germline V gives CDR1 SGHTA, CDR2 FQGNSA. This CDR3 has 14 residues. V was trimmed by 5 bases and J by 4 bases, leaving 14 bases between them.

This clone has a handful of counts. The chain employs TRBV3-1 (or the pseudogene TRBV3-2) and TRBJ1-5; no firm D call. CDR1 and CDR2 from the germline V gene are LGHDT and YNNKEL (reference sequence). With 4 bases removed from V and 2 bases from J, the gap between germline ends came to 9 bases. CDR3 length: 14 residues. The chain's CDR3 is CASSPDGGNQPQHF. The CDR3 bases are TGTGCCAGCAGCCCGGATGGAGGCAATCAGCCCCAGCATTTT.

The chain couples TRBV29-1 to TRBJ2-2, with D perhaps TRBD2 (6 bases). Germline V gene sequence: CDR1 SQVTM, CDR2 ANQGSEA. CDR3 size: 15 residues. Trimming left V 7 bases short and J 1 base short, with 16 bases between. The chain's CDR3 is CSGGAVGGNTGELFF. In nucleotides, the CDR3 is TGCAGCGGCGGGGCTGTCGGAGGGAACACCGGGGAGCTGTTTTTT.

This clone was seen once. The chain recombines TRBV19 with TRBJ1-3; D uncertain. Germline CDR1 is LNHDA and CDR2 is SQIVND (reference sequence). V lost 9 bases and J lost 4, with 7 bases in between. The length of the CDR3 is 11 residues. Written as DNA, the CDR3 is TGTGCCAGCTCGAGGGGAAACACCATATATTTT. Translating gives CASSRGNTIYF.